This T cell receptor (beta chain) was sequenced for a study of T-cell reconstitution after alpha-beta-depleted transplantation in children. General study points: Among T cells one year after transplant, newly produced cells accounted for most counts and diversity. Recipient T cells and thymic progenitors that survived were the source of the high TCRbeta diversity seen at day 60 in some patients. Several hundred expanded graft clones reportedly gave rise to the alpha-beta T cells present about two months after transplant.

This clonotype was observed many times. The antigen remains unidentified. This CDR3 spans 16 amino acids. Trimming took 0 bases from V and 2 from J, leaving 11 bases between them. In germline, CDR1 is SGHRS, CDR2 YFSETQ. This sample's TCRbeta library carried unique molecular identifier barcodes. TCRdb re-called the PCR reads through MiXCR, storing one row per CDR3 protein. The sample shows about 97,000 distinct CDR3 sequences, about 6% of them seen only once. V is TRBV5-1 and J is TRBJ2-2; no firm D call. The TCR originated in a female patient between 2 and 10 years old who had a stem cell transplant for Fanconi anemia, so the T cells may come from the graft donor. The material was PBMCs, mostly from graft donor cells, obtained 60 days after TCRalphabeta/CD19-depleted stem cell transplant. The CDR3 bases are TGCGCCAGCAGCTTGGTGTCTGGACGTAACACCGGGGAGCTGTTTTTT. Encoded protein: CASSLVSGRNTGELFF.